This is a list of T cell receptor beta chains from one sample in a study of T cells in Graves' hyperthyroidism and ophthalmopathy. TCRdb reprocessed the multiplex PCR reads via MiXCR and lists one record per CDR3 protein. Of approximately 380,000 distinct CDR3 sequences listed, approximately 19% were seen once; the top ten hold 3.5% to 4%. The sample consisted of blood. These receptors originate from a woman under 30 with Graves' hyperthyroidism. Both conserved end residues are part of each CDR3. The order of the fields is J gene, V gene, CDR3 protein.

TRBJ2-7 | TRBV28 | CASSSLAGTGEGEQYF
TRBJ1-3 | TRBV4-2 | CASSQDVGNTIYF
TRBJ1-3 | TRBV6-1 | CASRKGVDSGNTIYF
TRBJ2-7 | TRBV5-1 | CASSSDDSPYEQYF
TRBJ2-5 | TRBV11-1 | CASSRGLAGAQQETQYF
TRBJ1-5 | TRBV6-2/TRBV6-3 | CASSYGTYNQPQHF
TRBJ1-1 | TRBV28 | CASSFGDRGRVLGNTEAFF
TRBJ2-5 | TRBV2 | CASSEALTSAETQYF
TRBJ1-5 | TRBV6-5 | CASSYKSNQPQHF
TRBJ1-3 | TRBV7-9 | CASGEQISGNTIYF
TRBJ2-2 | TRBV11-2 | CASSFSVRHSNTGELFF
TRBJ2-7 | TRBV20-1 | CSARPSGGFYEQYF
TRBJ1-5 | TRBV7-8 | CASSRWTHGGNQPQHF
TRBJ1-2 | TRBV19 | CASTGFGGLAYGYTF
TRBJ2-7 | TRBV27 | CARGGRRTSAYEQYF
TRBJ2-5 | TRBV20-1 | CSARHSPGDVQETQYF
TRBJ2-7 | TRBV5-5 | CASSLVLFEQYF
TRBJ2-2 | TRBV3-1 | CASSQEYSILNTGELFF
TRBJ1-1 | TRBV9 | CASSQYPGRDTEAFF
TRBJ1-5 | TRBV12-3/TRBV12-4 | CASSQTGSNQPQHF
TRBJ2-7 | TRBV9 | CASSVVPSSNEQYF
TRBJ1-1 | TRBV5-1 | CASSSTGLHTEAFF
TRBJ1-5 | TRBV6-1 | CASSASGTTYSNQPQHF
TRBJ2-2 | TRBV9 | CASSVQGVGTGELFF
TRBJ2-5 | TRBV20-1 | CSARATGPAEETQYF
TRBJ2-2 | TRBV2 | CASSVDTLVSGGELFF
TRBJ2-2 | TRBV30 | CAWSVPKFGSGAGAGELFF
TRBJ1-5 | TRBV6-4 | CASSPAGGSFSNQPQHF
TRBJ1-1 | TRBV12-3/TRBV12-4 | CASSFPGTQAFF
TRBJ1-1 | TRBV12-3/TRBV12-4 | CASSLEGNTEAFF
TRBJ2-7 | TRBV5-1 | CASSLEDRGRDYEQYF
TRBJ2-1 | TRBV6-1 | CASSEIGGTYNEQFF
TRBJ1-1 | TRBV29-1 | CSVDPTVAEAFF
TRBJ2-2 | TRBV7-2 | CASKLGPPVIAELFF
TRBJ1-1 | TRBV20-1 | CRIMEQAIMNTEAFF
TRBJ1-1 | TRBV9 | CASTAGDMNTEAFF
TRBJ1-2 | TRBV19 | CASSPWTGPNGYTF
TRBJ2-7 | TRBV18 | CASSPPNEQGSYEQYF
TRBJ1-1 | TRBV18 | CASSPGTGPATEAFF
TRBJ1-1 | TRBV6-5 | CASSYFREAFF
TRBJ1-2 | TRBV12-3/TRBV12-4 | CATLNRVYGYTF